The 7 T cell receptor beta chains given below trace back to one sample, sequenced in a study of blood T cell repertoires in COVID-19 (TCRdb year 2020). Preparation of the library involved the immunoSEQ multiplex PCR assay. Not all clones reach the TCRdb copy of this immuneACCESS table, which keeps in-frame sequences only. Checked studies attribute under half of the gap to unresolved V genes and leave the rest unexplained. The sample profile shows 250,000 or so clones; 88% of them were found once. About 3.4% of the sample is in the top ten clones. The sequenced sample was PBMCs or T cells enriched from blood (not recorded which). The receptors were sampled from a woman in her thirties or forties who had been exposed to COVID-19.

The chain is built from TRBV7-9 and TRBJ2-7; the match to TRBD1 covers 7 bases. The germline V gene has CDR1 SEHNR and CDR2 FQNEAQ (reference sequence). This CDR3 is built from 14 residues. The ends lost 1 base at V and 3 bases at J; junction bases unmatched: 3. CDR3 region: CASSLGQGGYEQYF. CDR3 bases: TGTGCCAGCAGCTTAGGACAGGGTGGCTACGAGCAGTACTTC.

V usage is TRBV19 and J usage is TRBJ1-1, with no clear D. In germline, CDR1 is LNHDA, CDR2 SQIVND (reference sequence). Trimming cost V 6 bases and J 4 bases, with 12 bases left between them. CDR3 length equals 13 residues. The CDR3: CASSLPEGTEAFF. CDR3 DNA sequence: TGTGCCAGTAGCCTCCCGGAGGGCACTGAAGCTTTCTTT.

The genes are TRBV19 and TRBJ1-2; D uncertain. The CDR3 covers 14 residues. V was cut by 3 bases and J by 7 bases, with 15 bases left in between. Germline V CDR1 and CDR2: LNHDA, SQIVND (reference sequence). As DNA, the CDR3 is TGTGCCAGTAGTATCCGGGGAGGTTCCCCTGGCTACACCTTC. Protein: CASSIRGGSPGYTF.

J is TRBJ1-4 and V is TRBV27; D ambiguous. V was shortened by 2 bases and J by 8 bases, with 15 bases between the two germline ends. Per the germline V gene, CDR1 is MNHEY and CDR2 is SMNVEV (reference sequence). This CDR3 is 15 amino acids long. CDR3 loop: CASSLTPGLIEKLFF. DNA for the CDR3: TGTGCCAGCAGTTTAACCCCCGGGTTGATAGAAAAACTGTTTTTT. The full variable domain, completed using reference TRBV27 and TRBJ1-4, is EAQVTQNPRYLITVTGKKLTVTCSQNMNHEYMSWYRQDPGLGLRQIYYSMNVEVTDKGDVPEGYKVSRKEKRNFPLILESPSPNQTSLYFCASSLTPGLIEKLFFGSGTQLSVL.

The rearrangement joins TRBV11-2 to TRBJ1-1; D not resolved. The CDR3 totals 12 residues. The ends were cut back, 5 bases at V and 1 base at J, with 5 bases in the middle. Germline CDR1 and CDR2: SGHAT and FQNNGV. The CDR3 bases are TGTGCCAGCAGCCTCTGGAACACTGAAGCTTTCTTT. Amino acids: CASSLWNTEAFF.

The V and J genes are TRBV5-1 and TRBJ2-7, with D possibly being TRBD1 (5 bases). The CDR3 spans 14 residues. Trimming removed 0 bases from V and 4 bases from J, with 11 bases in between. The germline gives CDR1 SGHRS, CDR2 YFSETQ. CDR3 nucleotides: TGCGCCAGCAGCTTGGAAGGTCCAGGGTACGAGCAGTACTTC. Protein: CASSLEGPGYEQYF.

This clone was seen only once. CDR3: CAWSVRTASPYGYTF. CDR3 sequence (DNA): TGTGCCTGGAGTGTACGGACAGCTTCCCCCTATGGCTACACCTTC. This chain uses TRBV30 with TRBJ1-2; maybe TRBD1 (6 bases). Trimming stripped 0 bases from V and 4 bases from J, with 15 bases between. CDR1 GTSNPN and CDR2 SVGIG come from the germline V gene (reference sequence). The CDR3 length is 15 residues.